Following are 27 T cell receptor beta chains from one sample sequenced in a study of shared clonotypes between healthy human individuals. Generated by immunoSEQ multiplex PCR, the TCRdb table keeps only in-frame clones and is missing some. The top ten hold about 1.8% of the sample, which has under 850,000 clones, roughly two thirds seen once. Sequencing was done on a sample of memory CD4+ T cells sorted from blood. Subset defined: CD45RA-negative fraction. The receptors shown here come from a woman under 40 in good health.

This chain uses TRBV29-1 with TRBJ2-5; D is uncertain. The CDR3 is 12 amino acids. Germline CDR1 and CDR2: SQVTM and ANQGSEA. V was trimmed by 2 bases and J by 5 bases, leaving 9 bases between them. The CDR3 spells CSVEKGGETQYF. CDR3 DNA sequence: TGCAGCGTTGAAAAGGGTGGGGAGACCCAGTACTTC.

The chain combines TRBV7-2 with TRBJ2-3; D remains ambiguous. Germline CDR1 reads SGHTA; CDR2 reads FQGNSA. CDR3 length: 14 amino acids. V was pared by 0 bases and J by 0 bases, with 4 bases between. The CDR3 DNA reads as TGTGCCAGCAGCTTAGCGACTAGCACAGATACGCAGTATTTT. It is translated as CASSLATSTDTQYF.

This clone was found a few times. V is TRBV7-6 and J is TRBJ1-1; D gene uncertain. The CDR3 is made up of 18 amino acids. V was pared by 5 bases and J by 2 bases, with 24 bases between. The germline V gene encodes CDR1 SGHVS and CDR2 FNYEAQ. CDR3 nucleotide sequence: TGTGCCAGCAGCCAAGGCCAAATGTATGGACGGAGCAACACTGAAGCTTTCTTT. It is translated as CASSQGQMYGRSNTEAFF.

This clone was counted only a few times. The chain couples TRBV5-8 to TRBJ2-1; 8 nucleotides line up with TRBD2. Germline V gives CDR1 SGHTS, CDR2 YDEGEE. Trimming took 4 bases from V and 7 from J; bases not matched to a gene: 7. CDR3 length: 14 residues. Written as DNA, the CDR3 is TGTGCCAGCAGCCCCCCCGGGAGGGTAAATGAGCAGTTCTTC. It codes for CASSPPGRVNEQFF.

Concerning this clone: A much larger clone lies a single base off, so this may be a read error. The chain recombines TRBV7-3 with TRBJ1-1; no clear D. Germline-derived CDR1 and CDR2 are SGHTA and FQGTGA. The CDR3 has 13 residues. Trimming removed 4 bases from V and 1 base from J, with 7 bases in between. The CDR3 protein is CASSSQRNTEAFF. The CDR3 nucleotides are TGTGCCAGCAGCTCACAACGGAACACTGAAGCTTTCTTT.

This chain uses TRBV5-1 with TRBJ2-2, with D possibly being TRBD2 (6 bases). Germline CDR1 reads SGHRS; CDR2 reads YFSETQ. This CDR3 contains 14 residues. The V and J ends lost 5 bases and 5 bases respectively, with 13 bases between them. CDR3 residues: CASRWDSTTGELFF. The CDR3 DNA follows: TGCGCCAGCAGATGGGACTCCACGACCGGGGAGCTGTTTTTT. Variable domain in full (rest from reference TRBV5-1 and TRBJ2-2): KAGVTQTPRYLIKTRGQQVTLSCSPISGHRSVSWYQQTPGQGLQFLFEYFSETQRNKGNFPGRFSGRQFSNSRSEMNVSTLELGDSALYLCASRWDSTTGELFFGEGSRLTVL.

The V and J genes are TRBV5-4 and TRBJ2-7, with 8 bases lining up with TRBD2. The CDR3 extends over 16 amino acids. V was pared by 2 bases and J by 2 bases, with 9 bases of the junction left unmatched. Germline CDR1 and CDR2: SGHNT and YYREEE (reference sequence). Written as DNA, the CDR3 is TGTGCCAGCAGCTTTGGCCAGGGGCGGGGGGCCTACGAGCAGTACTTC. Translated: CASSFGQGRGAYEQYF.

The chain uses TRBV6-7 and TRBJ1-2, with a possible D match to TRBD1 (5 bases). TRBV6-7 is designated an ORF whose function remains uncertain. This CDR3 comprises 14 residues. Trimming pared 2 bases from V and 3 bases from J, leaving 10 bases between. In DNA, the CDR3 is TGTGCCAGCAGTTACCCCAGGGTCGACTATGGCTACACCTTC. Its translation is CASSYPRVDYGYTF.

V and J are TRBV2 and TRBJ1-2; the D is unclear. The CDR3 sequence is 15 residues long. V was shortened by 6 bases and J by 0 bases, with 14 bases between the two germline ends. Looked up from germline, CDR1 is SNHLY and CDR2 is FYNNEI. Here the CDR3 reads CASSPQAVANYGYTF. In DNA form, the CDR3 reads TGTGCCAGCAGCCCCCAGGCGGTAGCTAACTATGGCTACACCTTC.

The table lists this clone with a few counts. The chain has TRBV5-1 and TRBJ2-7, with 7 bases identical to TRBD2. The CDR3 length is 15 residues. Germline values: CDR1 SGHRS, CDR2 YFSETQ. The V segment lost 4 bases and the J segment 0 bases; nucleotides outside the gene matches: 7. The CDR3 coding sequence is TGCGCCAGCAGCGAGGGACTACAAGGCTCCTACGAGCAGTACTTC. Translated, it gives CASSEGLQGSYEQYF.

In this sample, this clone turned up a few times. The rearrangement joins TRBV28 to TRBJ1-1; 7 bases agree with TRBD1. Germline V gene data show CDR1 as MDHEN and CDR2 as SYDVKM. Trimming cost V 7 bases and J 4 bases; bases outside gene matches: 9. CDR3 length: 14 amino acids. DNA of the CDR3: TGTGCCAGCAACCCGAAGAGGGGGCTCACTGAAGCTTTCTTT. It specifies CASNPKRGLTEAFF.

This clone was seen a handful of times. J is TRBJ1-2 and V is TRBV20-1; no reliable D call. Trimming removed 6 bases from V and 5 bases from J, with 10 bases in between. CDR3 length: 11 amino acids. CDR1 and CDR2 (germline): DFQATT, SNEGSKA (reference sequence). The chain's CDR3 is CSAIPGYGYTF. The CDR3 DNA follows: TGCAGTGCGATCCCGGGGTATGGCTACACCTTC.

The gene calls are TRBV7-2 and TRBJ2-7; TRBD2 matches at 12 bases. Per germline, CDR1 SGHTA and CDR2 FQGNSA. This CDR3 comprises 15 residues. V was pared by 5 bases and J by 6 bases, with 8 bases of the junction left unmatched. CDR3 in amino acids: CASSNRLAGAVEQYF. Here the CDR3 DNA reads TGTGCCAGCAGCAATAGACTAGCGGGAGCTGTCGAGCAGTACTTC.

Concerning this clone itself: A clone one base away is much larger, so this may be a read error. The chain couples TRBV9 to TRBJ2-3; D remains unclear. The germline V and J ends were trimmed by 1 base and 2 bases, with 5 bases remaining between them. The CDR3 is 13 residues long. Germline CDR1 is SGDLS and CDR2 is YYNGEE. This chain's CDR3 is CASSVTPTDTQYF. The CDR3 DNA reads TGTGCCAGCAGCGTAACCCCCACAGATACGCAGTATTTT.

This clone was found once. Other nucleotide sequences in the sample specify the same CDR3. The J gene is TRBJ2-1, the V gene TRBV6-5, with TRBD2 identical over 9 bases. The V gene's germline CDR1 is MNHEY and CDR2 SVGAGI. The CDR3 sequence is 15 residues long. V dropped 2 bases and J dropped 4; count of bases not matched to a gene: 3. DNA for the CDR3: TGTGCCAGCAGTTACGCCCTAGCGGGGTACAATGAGCAGTTCTTC. The encoded protein is CASSYALAGYNEQFF.

The rearrangement links TRBV28 to TRBJ2-7; 9 bases line up with TRBD1. CDR1 is MDHEN, CDR2 SYDVKM, per germline. The CDR3 covers 16 residues. Trimming at V came to 7 bases and at J to 5 bases, leaving 15 bases not matched to a gene. CDR3 coding DNA: TGTGCCAGCATAAGACAGGGGGGTCGTACGTTCGACGAGCAGTACTTC. This sequence encodes CASIRQGGRTFDEQYF.

This clone was recorded only once. The chain is built from TRBV14 and TRBJ2-3, with 11 bases lining up with TRBD1. The germline V gene has CDR1 SGHDN and CDR2 FVKESK. The V and J ends lost 2 bases and 6 bases, in that order; junction bases with no gene match: 7. The CDR3 contains 16 residues. The DNA of the CDR3 is TGTGCCAGCAGCCAACTGACGGGACAGGGGGAGGATACGCAGTATTTT. It specifies CASSQLTGQGEDTQYF.

The CDR3 region has the DNA TGTGCCAGCAGCTTGCCCACCTCTAGCGGGAGGGGAGGCGAGCAGTACTTC. Translation gives CASSLPTSSGRGGEQYF. The chain has TRBV7-9 and TRBJ2-7; TRBD2 aligns across 12 bases. The CDR3 totals 17 residues. Germline CDR1 and CDR2: SEHNR and FQNEAQ (reference sequence). The V segment lost 3 bases and the J segment 6 bases; nucleotides outside the gene matches: 12.

J is TRBJ2-2 and V is TRBV29-1; 7 bases are a match to TRBD2. Germline lookup yields CDR1 SQVTM and CDR2 ANQGSEA. The ends lost 6 bases at V and 0 bases at J; junction bases unmatched: 4. The CDR3 length is 14 residues. The CDR3 nucleotides read TGCAGCGTCGCGGGAGTAGCGAACACCGGGGAGCTGTTTTTT. As protein: CSVAGVANTGELFF.

This sequence joins TRBV28 and TRBJ1-1; D gene ambiguous. CDR3 length: 12 residues. CDR1 is MDHEN and CDR2 is SYDVKM in the germline V gene. Trimming took off 5 bases at V and 6 bases at J, with 10 bases between the two ends. The CDR3 loop is CASSSTVPEAFF. The CDR3 coding sequence is TGTGCCAGCAGTAGTACAGTACCTGAAGCTTTCTTT.

This chain links TRBV2 with TRBJ1-1, with 7 bases fitting TRBD1. This CDR3 contains 17 residues. V trimming: 4 bases; J trimming: 4 bases; junction bases outside the gene matches: 15. The germline gives CDR1 SNHLY, CDR2 FYNNEI. In DNA form, the CDR3 reads TGTGCCAGCAGTGGACCTCGGGCAGGGGGAAGGAGCACTGAAGCTTTCTTT. This encodes CASSGPRAGGRSTEAFF.

V gene TRBV27 combines with J gene TRBJ1-1, with 8 bases lining up with TRBD1. V shed 5 bases and J 6 bases; nucleotides not matched to a gene: 8. Germline CDR1 reads MNHEY; CDR2 reads SMNVEV (reference sequence). This CDR3 contains 14 residues. In DNA form, the CDR3 reads TGTGCCAGCAGTGTGACAGGGGTGATCGCTGAAGCTTTCTTT. Translating gives CASSVTGVIAEAFF.

This rearrangement joins TRBV28 to TRBJ2-7; 7 bases are shared with TRBD2. Trimming cost V 5 bases and J 3 bases; bases outside gene matches: 13. This CDR3 region has 16 residues. CDR1 is MDHEN and CDR2 is SYDVKM in the germline V gene. CDR3 sequence: CASSPTPWEGHYEQYF. The CDR3 DNA reads as TGTGCCAGCAGTCCTACCCCATGGGAGGGCCACTACGAGCAGTACTTC.

This chain uses TRBV25-1 with TRBJ2-5; either TRBD1 or TRBD2 may fit D (5 bases each). The CDR3 covers 16 residues. V lost 4 bases and J 5 bases, leaving 20 bases between the germline ends. Per the germline V gene, CDR1 is MGHDK and CDR2 is SYGVNS. This CDR3 reads CASSGALGENLETQYF. In DNA form, the CDR3 reads TGTGCCAGCAGTGGGGCCTTGGGGGAGAACTTGGAGACCCAGTACTTC.

This clone came up a few times. The rearrangement links TRBV21-1 to TRBJ1-1; the D call of TRBD1 is as the table states it, not checked on the DNA. TRBV21-1 is shown as a pseudogene. This CDR3 is built from 19 residues. The CDR3 bases are TGTGCCATACGAACCACAGGGGTACCGGCCCCGACTCCGAACACTGAAGCTTTCTTT. It is translated as CAIRTTGVPAPTPNTEAFF.

The rearrangement uses TRBV5-4 and TRBJ2-4, with 7 nucleotides matching TRBD2. J gave up 6 bases and V 2 bases, and 8 bases lay outside the gene matches. The CDR3 consists of 15 residues. CDR1 is SGHNT and CDR2 is YYREEE in the germline V gene (reference sequence). The chain's CDR3 is CASSFAGTTRNIQYF. CDR3 DNA sequence: TGTGCCAGCAGCTTCGCAGGGACTACACGAAACATTCAGTACTTC. Combining the CDR3 with reference TRBV5-4 and TRBJ2-4 gives the whole variable domain ETGVTQSPTHLIKTRGQQVTLRCSSQSGHNTVSWYQQALGQGPQFIFQYYREEENGRGNFPPRFSGLQFPNYSSELNVNALELDDSALYLCASSFAGTTRNIQYFGAGTRLSVL.

A few counts support this clone. The rearrangement links TRBV6-6 to TRBJ2-7; D uncertain. The CDR3 length is 14 residues. Per the germline V gene, CDR1 is MNHNY and CDR2 is SVGAGI (reference sequence). Trimming removed 2 bases from V and 2 bases from J, with 10 bases in between. CDR3 protein: CASSYAKIPYEQYF. DNA for the CDR3: TGTGCCAGCAGTTACGCCAAAATCCCCTACGAGCAGTACTTC.